These 22 T cell receptor beta chains originate from one sample sequenced in a study of technical replicates of blood from a few donors. TCRdb's copy holds only in-frame clones and misses some; the assay was immunoSEQ multiplex PCR. Of fewer than 85,000 clones listed, roughly 90% are singletons. The source material was T cells isolated from PBMCs. Receptors were obtained from a human donor in good health.

The rearrangement joins TRBV4-2 to TRBJ2-7; 8 bases map to TRBD1. The CDR3 totals 14 residues. J gave up 5 bases and V 4 bases, and 7 bases lay outside the gene matches. Germline values: CDR1 LGHNA, CDR2 YNFKEQ. The CDR3 here is CASSLWTGIDEQYF. The CDR3 DNA follows: TGTGCCAGCAGCCTTTGGACAGGGATAGACGAGCAGTACTTC.

DNA of the CDR3: TGCGCCAGCAGCCCCGATATCGGACAGGGGGCTAATGAAAAACTGTTTTTT. Its translation: CASSPDIGQGANEKLFF. V and J are TRBV4-3 and TRBJ1-4, with TRBD1 identical over 10 bases. Germline-derived CDR1 and CDR2 are LGHNA and YSLEER. The trim removed 4 bases at V and 3 bases at J, leaving 8 bases unmatched. The CDR3 extends over 17 amino acids.

CDR3 protein: CSAQGWTF. Here the CDR3 DNA reads TGCAGTGCCCAGGGATGGACCTTC. This sequence joins TRBV20-1 and TRBJ1-2; D might be TRBD1 (5 bases). Trimming took off 6 bases at V and 14 bases at J, with 10 bases between the two ends. CDR3 length: 8 amino acids. CDR1 is DFQATT and CDR2 is SNEGSKA in the germline V gene (reference sequence).

This clone is a singleton in its sample. The CDR3: CASSAWDTNTEAFF. CDR3 nucleotide sequence: TGTGCCAGCAGCGCATGGGACACGAACACTGAAGCTTTCTTT. The rearrangement joins TRBV9 to TRBJ1-1; D is perhaps TRBD1 (6 bases). Trimming removed 3 bases at V and 1 base at J, with 10 bases between. Germline assignment: CDR1 SGDLS and CDR2 YYNGEE. The CDR3 contains 14 residues.

The chain uses TRBV28 and TRBJ2-7, with 13 bases that match TRBD2. J was trimmed by 3 bases and V by 5 bases; bases with no gene match: 7. This CDR3 contains 16 residues. Germline V lookup: CDR1 MDHEN, CDR2 SYDVKM. In DNA form, the CDR3 reads TGTGCCAGCAGTCCCGGGACTAGCGGGATTGTCTACGAGCAGTACTTC. Its translation: CASSPGTSGIVYEQYF.

This rearrangement joins TRBV7-2 to TRBJ1-3; a weak D match, TRBD1 (5 bases). The CDR3 totals 13 residues. Germline V gene lookup returns CDR1 SGHTA and CDR2 FQGNSA. V lost 11 bases and J 2 bases, leaving 13 bases between the germline ends. CDR3 DNA sequence: TGTGCCTCGGGACTGTCCACTGGAAACACCATATATTTT. This codes for CASGLSTGNTIYF.

The genes are TRBV15 and TRBJ2-3; the D gene is possibly TRBD2 (5 bases). The CDR3 length is 14 residues. The V gene lost 4 bases and the J gene lost 4 bases, with 12 bases spanning the gap. Germline CDR1 reads LNHNV; CDR2 reads YYDKDF (reference sequence). CDR3 residues: CATSKRLKADTQYF. The CDR3 DNA reads as TGTGCCACCAGCAAGCGGCTAAAGGCAGATACGCAGTATTTT.

The table lists this clone with a few counts. V gene TRBV28 combines with J gene TRBJ2-6, with a possible D match to TRBD1 (6 bases). The CDR3 covers 14 residues. Per germline, CDR1 MDHEN and CDR2 SYDVKM. Trimming left V 6 bases short and J 7 bases short, with 13 bases between. The CDR3 loop reads CASSPGTTANVLTF. CDR3 coding DNA: TGTGCCAGCAGCCCTGGGACAACCGCCAACGTCCTGACTTTC.

V usage is TRBV5-1 and J usage is TRBJ2-3; D is uncertain. With 1 base removed from V and 3 bases from J, the gap between germline ends came to 9 bases. The CDR3 contains 14 residues. The germline V gene encodes CDR1 SGHRS and CDR2 YFSETQ. CDR3 in DNA: TGCGCCAGCAGCTTGTTAGTACGGACAGATACGCAGTATTTT. It specifies CASSLLVRTDTQYF.

The rearrangement joins TRBV2 to TRBJ2-2; 11 bases are a match to TRBD2. V shed 6 bases and J 2 bases; nucleotides not matched to a gene: 5. The CDR3 totals 16 residues. Germline-derived CDR1 and CDR2 are SNHLY and FYNNEI. This CDR3 reads CASRATSGSNTGELFF. Here the CDR3 DNA reads TGTGCCAGCAGGGCAACTAGCGGGAGTAACACCGGGGAGCTGTTTTTT.

The chain couples TRBV6-5 to TRBJ1-4, with 8 bases that match TRBD1. Trimming at V came to 2 bases and at J to 6 bases, leaving 5 bases not matched to a gene. Germline CDR1 and CDR2: MNHEY and SVGAGI. The CDR3 runs to 15 residues. CDR3 nucleotide sequence: TGTGCCAGCAGTTACGGGGGCAGGGGGCATGAAAAACTGTTTTTT. Amino acid sequence: CASSYGGRGHEKLFF.

The chain uses TRBV6-6 and TRBJ1-2; TRBD1 matches at 8 bases. The CDR3 is 14 amino acids. Germline CDR1 and CDR2: MNHNY and SVGAGI (reference sequence). Trimming at V came to 2 bases and at J to 8 bases, leaving 7 bases not matched to a gene. CDR3 DNA sequence: TGTGCCAGCAGTTACCCGACAGGGGCGGGAGGCTACACCTTC. Protein sequence: CASSYPTGAGGYTF.

This chain connects TRBV5-8 to TRBJ2-7, with 8 bases lining up with TRBD1. CDR3 size: 14 residues. Germline CDR1 SGHTS, CDR2 YDEGEE. Trimming removed 4 bases from V and 6 bases from J; junction bases left unmatched: 9. CDR3 protein: CASSRTIQGGEQYF. The CDR3, as DNA: TGTGCCAGCAGCCGCACCATACAGGGGGGCGAGCAGTACTTC.

The rearrangement links TRBV18 to TRBJ2-7; D gene ambiguous. V dropped 3 bases and J dropped 5 bases, with 5 bases sitting between them. The germline CDR1 and CDR2 sequences are KGHSH and LQKENI. This CDR3 region has 11 residues. CDR3 loop: CASSPRDEQYF. As DNA, the CDR3 is TGTGCCAGCTCACCTCGGGACGAGCAGTACTTC.

V gene TRBV27 combines with J gene TRBJ2-6; 10 bases map to TRBD1. The CDR3 consists of 15 residues. Per the germline V gene, CDR1 is MNHEY and CDR2 is SMNVEV (reference sequence). J lost 2 bases, V lost 9 bases, and 4 bases had no gene match. CDR3 sequence reads: CARTGGFPGANVLTF. Written as DNA, the CDR3 is TGTGCCAGGACAGGGGGCTTCCCTGGGGCCAACGTCCTGACTTTC.

The rearrangement joins TRBV6-1 to TRBJ1-2; D is uncertain. Trimming pared 11 bases from V and 5 bases from J, leaving 12 bases between. The germline CDR1 and CDR2 sequences are MNHNS and SASEGT. The CDR3 covers 11 residues. This CDR3 reads CASRAVYGYTF. The CDR3 DNA follows: TGTGCCTCGAGGGCAGTTTATGGCTACACCTTC.

A single count supports this clone. The V and J genes are TRBV30 and TRBJ2-1, with D uncertain. Germline CDR1 and CDR2: GTSNPN and SVGIG (reference sequence). With 2 bases removed from V and 14 bases from J, the gap between germline ends came to 13 bases. The CDR3 covers 11 residues. The CDR3 DNA is TGTGCCTGGAGTCTTACAGAATTTGAGTTCTTC. It specifies CAWSLTEFEFF.

The genes are TRBV4-3 and TRBJ2-1, with D possibly being TRBD1 (5 bases). Germline V gene sequence: CDR1 LGHNA, CDR2 YSLEER. This CDR3 has 16 residues. V was shortened by 0 bases and J by 6 bases, with 15 bases between the two germline ends. CDR3: CASSQEAQIRGNEQFF. The CDR3 DNA sequence: TGCGCCAGCAGCCAAGAAGCCCAGATAAGGGGCAATGAGCAGTTCTTC.

This chain uses TRBV5-6 with TRBJ1-2, with 7 bases lining up with TRBD1. Germline V lookup: CDR1 SGHDT, CDR2 YYEEEE. With 4 bases clipped from V and 4 bases from J, the junction kept 4 bases outside the gene matches. The CDR3 consists of 13 residues. The CDR3 DNA reads TGTGCCAGCAGCCTGGACAGGTCCTATGGCTACACCTTC. It specifies CASSLDRSYGYTF.

The chain recombines TRBV4-2 with TRBJ1-2; 11 bases are a match to TRBD1. The V gene's germline CDR1 is LGHNA and CDR2 YNFKEQ. Trimming cost V 1 base and J 14 bases; bases outside gene matches: 12. CDR3 length equals 15 residues. The CDR3 reads CASSQVQNGQGAITF. For the CDR3, the DNA is TGTGCCAGCAGCCAAGTACAAAATGGACAGGGGGCGATAACCTTC.

This chain connects TRBV28 to TRBJ1-2, with 7 bases lining up with TRBD1. The trim removed 6 bases at V and 4 bases at J, leaving 5 bases unmatched. The germline gives CDR1 MDHEN, CDR2 SYDVKM. The CDR3 extends over 13 amino acids. The CDR3 loop reads CASSRDSSYGYTF. The CDR3 coding sequence is TGTGCCAGCAGCCGGGACAGCTCCTATGGCTACACCTTC.

J is TRBJ2-1 and V is TRBV30, with TRBD2 matching over 16 bases. CDR3 size: 15 residues. The V segment lost 5 bases and the J segment 9 bases; nucleotides outside the gene matches: 7. Germline V gives CDR1 GTSNPN, CDR2 SVGIG (reference sequence). CDR3 residues: CAWPGTSGRACEQFF. CDR3 coding DNA: TGTGCCTGGCCCGGGACTAGCGGGAGGGCTTGTGAGCAGTTCTTC.